The entry that follows covers one T cell receptor (beta chain) sequence. This clonotype was observed at least ten times. Its antigen is not yet known. Nothing much larger sits one base from this clone, and base qualities are not available. The CDR3 numbers 13 residues from cysteine through phenylalanine. Here the CDR3 DNA is all that survives: 39 bases in frame from base 1. The germline V gene provides CDR1 SQVTM and CDR2 ANQGSEA. V is clipped by 7 bases and J by 4 bases, and the sequence between their germline boundaries is 15 bases long. cDNA was synthesized by template-switch 5'RACE using a primer with a 10-nucleotide random unique molecular identifier that tagged each TCR transcript. Every sequencing run covered 15-18 subjects and yielded more than 160 million TCR-beta sequences. The RNeasy kit was used for extraction of total RNA. TCR-beta VDJ regions were amplified with primers for the TCR constant region and the 5'RACE anchor, using the KAPA Real-time Library Amplification kit. Sample indexes and Illumina adaptors were added in a first PCR, after which library yield was increased in a second PCR. After Ampure bead purification, the roughly 650 bp TCR product was size-selected on a 2% E-gel SizeSelection system. Before pooling, library quality was checked on a Bioanalyzer, concentration was measured with Qubit, and libraries were quantified with the Kapa Library Quantification kit. An Illumina HiSeq 2500 sequenced the libraries paired-end 2 x 150 bp. To increase sequence diversity, roughly 23-30% phiX was spiked into each library pool. Turning to the authors' computational methods: The quality-filtered reads were processed with the UMI-based MiGEC pipeline, whose error correction step removed more than 80% of the raw TCR sequences. VDJ genes were aligned to IMGT germline references, and clonotypes were defined by unique CDR3 amino acid sequence plus V-J genes. Clonal expansion, Shannon diversity and CDR3 relatedness (CalcPairwiseDistances, ClusterSamples) were evaluated with VDJtools, and phylogenetic trees were built with CLCbio workbench. Clones with at least 8 unique UMIs were defined as expanded, with this threshold being based on coefficient-of-variation modelling across technical triplicates. TCRdb reworked the public reads: Q25 trimming with fastp, MiXCR clone assembly, productive beta chains retained. Each entry is one CDR3 protein sequence, shown with its most common DNA and genes. TCRdb's processing, not the authors', yielded these V and J calls. This sample comprises approximately 60,000 distinct CDR3 sequences, around 4.2% of them detected only once. Together, the top ten hold 2.9% of the sample.

The source of the sample is a study of neurological immune-mediated disorders (dated 2019 in TCRdb). Turning to the overall study: Of the roughly 34 multiple sclerosis patients, approximately 31 had relapsing-remitting MS and 3 had secondary progressive MS. The cohort was made up of 60 to 75 subjects, consisting of 14 HAM/TSP patients, some 34 multiple sclerosis patients and 20 healthy controls. The approximately 100 TCR-beta libraries included longitudinal samples, technical triplicates and paired sorted CD4+ and CD8+ T-cell subsets alongside PBMC samples. The study compared peripheral blood TCR-beta repertoires of HTLV-I-associated myelopathy (HAM/TSP) patients, multiple sclerosis patients and healthy controls using UMI-based sequencing. Overall study results and their limits: In a phylogenetic analysis, the repertoires of 18 out of 34 MS patients fell into a single cluster of related CDR3 sequences, pointing to a possible signature at the repertoire level. TCR clonal expansion was highest in HAM/TSP patients and lowest in MS patients, with MS patients falling below even healthy controls. The MS cluster showed no association with clinical or MRI features, and the authors stated that larger cohorts are needed. Across subjects, expanded clones never shared an identical CDR3 amino acid sequence, which suggests that the TCR-beta repertoires in every group were private.

Unsorted PBMC libraries were generated from 2 million PBMCs stored in RNAlater at -80 °C until RNA extraction. Multiple sclerosis patients were enrolled in a US clinical protocol under which disease progression was evaluated by magnetic resonance imaging. Peripheral blood was subjected to Ficoll-Hypaque density gradient centrifugation to isolate PBMCs, which were then cryopreserved in liquid nitrogen. The sequenced material came from PBMCs. The sequence was obtained from a middle-aged man with multiple sclerosis. The chain links TRBV29-1 with TRBJ2-3, with the D gene tentatively TRBD1 or TRBD2, based on 6 matching bases in each. The CDR3 corresponds to CSARRGVADTQYF. In nucleotide form, the sequence is TGCAGCGCCCGGAGGGGGGTCGCAGATACGCAGTATTTT.